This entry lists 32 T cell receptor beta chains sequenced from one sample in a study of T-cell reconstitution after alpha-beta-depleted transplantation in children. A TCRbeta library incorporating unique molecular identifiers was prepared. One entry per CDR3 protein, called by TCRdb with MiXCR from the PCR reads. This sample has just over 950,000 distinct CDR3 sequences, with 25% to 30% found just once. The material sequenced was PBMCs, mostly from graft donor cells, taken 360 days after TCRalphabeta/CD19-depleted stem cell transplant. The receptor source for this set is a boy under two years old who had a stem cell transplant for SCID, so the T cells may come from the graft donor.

CDR3 sequence: CASSLWGAYGYTF. The CDR3 nucleotides are TGTGCCAGCAGCCTTTGGGGGGCCTATGGCTACACCTTC. The chain carries TRBV27 and TRBJ1-2; tentative D call: TRBD1 (6 bases). This CDR3 contains 13 residues. V shed 6 bases and J shed 4 bases, with 12 bases lying between them. CDR1 is MNHEY and CDR2 is SMNVEV in the germline V gene (reference sequence).

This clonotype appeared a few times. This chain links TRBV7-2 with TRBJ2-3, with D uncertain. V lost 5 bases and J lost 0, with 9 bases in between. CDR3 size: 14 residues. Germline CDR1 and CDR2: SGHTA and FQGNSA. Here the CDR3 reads CASSILFSTDTQYF. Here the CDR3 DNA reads TGTGCCAGCAGCATCCTTTTTAGCACAGATACGCAGTATTTT. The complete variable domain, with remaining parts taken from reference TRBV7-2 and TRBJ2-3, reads GAGVSQSPSNKVTEKGKDVELRCDPISGHTALYWYRQSLGQGLEFLIYFQGNSAPDKSGLPSDRFSAERTGGSVSTLTIQRTQQEDSAVYLCASSILFSTDTQYFGPGTRLTVL.

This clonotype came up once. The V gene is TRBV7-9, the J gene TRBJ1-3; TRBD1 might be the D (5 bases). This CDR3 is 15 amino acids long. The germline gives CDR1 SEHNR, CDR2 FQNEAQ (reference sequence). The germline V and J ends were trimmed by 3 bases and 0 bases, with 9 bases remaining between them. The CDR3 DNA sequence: TGTGCCAGCAGCTTCCAAGGGACCTCTGGAAACACCATATATTTT. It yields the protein CASSFQGTSGNTIYF. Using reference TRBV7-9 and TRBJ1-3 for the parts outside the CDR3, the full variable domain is DTGVSQNPRHKITKRGQNVTFRCDPISEHNRLYWYRQTLGQGPEFLTYFQNEAQLEKSRLLSDRFSAERPKGSFSTLEIQRTEQGDSAMYLCASSFQGTSGNTIYFGEGSWLTVV.

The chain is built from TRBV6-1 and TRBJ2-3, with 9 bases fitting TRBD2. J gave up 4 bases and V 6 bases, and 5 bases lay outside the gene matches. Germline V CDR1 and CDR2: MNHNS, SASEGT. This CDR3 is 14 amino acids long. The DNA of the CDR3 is TGTGCCAGCAGACGCGGGGGGGCCCCAGATACGCAGTATTTT. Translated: CASRRGGAPDTQYF.

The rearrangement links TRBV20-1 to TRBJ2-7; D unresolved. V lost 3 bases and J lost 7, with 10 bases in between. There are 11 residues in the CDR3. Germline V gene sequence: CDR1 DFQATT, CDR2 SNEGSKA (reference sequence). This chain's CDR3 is CSASYGWEQYF. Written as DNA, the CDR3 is TGCAGTGCTAGTTATGGGTGGGAGCAGTACTTC.

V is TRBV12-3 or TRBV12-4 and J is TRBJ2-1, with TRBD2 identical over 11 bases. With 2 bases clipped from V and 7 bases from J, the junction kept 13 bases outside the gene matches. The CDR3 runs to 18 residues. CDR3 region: CASSLKARLAGKLNEQFF. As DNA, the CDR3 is TGTGCCAGCAGTTTAAAGGCAAGACTAGCGGGGAAACTGAATGAGCAGTTCTTC.

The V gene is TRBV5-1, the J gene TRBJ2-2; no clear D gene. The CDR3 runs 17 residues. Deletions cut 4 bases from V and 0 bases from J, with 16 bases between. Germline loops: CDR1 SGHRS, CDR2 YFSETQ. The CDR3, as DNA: TGCGCCAGCAGCCCGGCCCAGATCCCGACGAACACCGGGGAGCTGTTTTTT. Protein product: CASSPAQIPTNTGELFF. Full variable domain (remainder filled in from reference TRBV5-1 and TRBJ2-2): KAGVTQTPRYLIKTRGQQVTLSCSPISGHRSVSWYQQTPGQGLQFLFEYFSETQRNKGNFPGRFSGRQFSNSRSEMNVSTLELGDSALYLCASSPAQIPTNTGELFFGEGSRLTVL.

The CDR3 DNA follows: TGTGCCATCAGGGGACAGGGAACTAATGAAAAACTGTTTTTT. Its protein is CAIRGQGTNEKLFF. The rearrangement joins TRBV10-3 to TRBJ1-4; 9 nucleotides agree with TRBD1. V was pared by 6 bases and J by 1 base, with 0 bases of the junction left unmatched. Germline V gene lookup returns CDR1 ENHRY and CDR2 SYGVKD. This CDR3 is built from 14 residues.

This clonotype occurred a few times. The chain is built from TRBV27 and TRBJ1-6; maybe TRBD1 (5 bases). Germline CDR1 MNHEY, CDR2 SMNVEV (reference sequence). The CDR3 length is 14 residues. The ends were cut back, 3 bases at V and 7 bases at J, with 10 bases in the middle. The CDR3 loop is CASSFGGTNSPLHF. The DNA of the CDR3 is TGTGCCAGCAGTTTCGGAGGGACCAATTCACCCCTCCACTTT.

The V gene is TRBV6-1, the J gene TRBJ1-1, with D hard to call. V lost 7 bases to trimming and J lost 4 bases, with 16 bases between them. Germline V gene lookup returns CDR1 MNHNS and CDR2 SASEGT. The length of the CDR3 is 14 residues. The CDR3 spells CASTNMFSGTEAFF. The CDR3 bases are TGTGCCAGCACTAACATGTTTTCGGGCACTGAAGCTTTCTTT.

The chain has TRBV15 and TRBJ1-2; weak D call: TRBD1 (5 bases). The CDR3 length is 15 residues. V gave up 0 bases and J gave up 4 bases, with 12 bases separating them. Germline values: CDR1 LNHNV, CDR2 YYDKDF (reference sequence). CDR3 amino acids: CATSRDGGTGYGYTF. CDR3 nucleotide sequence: TGTGCCACCAGCAGAGATGGCGGGACCGGCTATGGCTACACCTTC.

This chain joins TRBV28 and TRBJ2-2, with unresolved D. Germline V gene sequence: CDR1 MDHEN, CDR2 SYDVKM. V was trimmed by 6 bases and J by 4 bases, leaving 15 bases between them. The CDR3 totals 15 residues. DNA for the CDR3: TGTGCCAGCAGCTCGCGGCTAGGTACCACCGGGGAGCTGTTTTTT. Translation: CASSSRLGTTGELFF.

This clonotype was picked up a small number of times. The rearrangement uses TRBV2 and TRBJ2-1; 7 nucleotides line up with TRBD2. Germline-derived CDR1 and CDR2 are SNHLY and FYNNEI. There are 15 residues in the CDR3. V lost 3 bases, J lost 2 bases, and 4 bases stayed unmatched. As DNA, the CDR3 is TGTGCCAGCAGTGATTCGGGGGGAACCTACAATGAGCAGTTCTTC. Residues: CASSDSGGTYNEQFF.

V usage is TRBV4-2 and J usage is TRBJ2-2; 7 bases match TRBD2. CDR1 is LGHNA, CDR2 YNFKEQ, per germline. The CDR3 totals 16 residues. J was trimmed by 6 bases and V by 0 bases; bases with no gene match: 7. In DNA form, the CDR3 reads TGTGCCAGCAGCCAAGATCGGGGGGAGCCGGCCGGGGAGCTGTTTTTT. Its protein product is CASSQDRGEPAGELFF.

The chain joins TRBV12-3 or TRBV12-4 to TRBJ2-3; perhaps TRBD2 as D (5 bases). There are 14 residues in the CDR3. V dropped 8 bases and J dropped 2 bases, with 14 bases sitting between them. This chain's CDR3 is CASDLAGPTDTQYF. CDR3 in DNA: TGTGCCAGCGACTTGGCGGGCCCCACAGATACGCAGTATTTT.

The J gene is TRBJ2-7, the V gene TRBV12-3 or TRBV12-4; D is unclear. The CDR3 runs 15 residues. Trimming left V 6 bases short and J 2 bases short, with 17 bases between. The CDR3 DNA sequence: TGTGCCAGCAGGCTTAACGGCATACTGACCTACGAGCAGTACTTC. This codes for CASRLNGILTYEQYF.

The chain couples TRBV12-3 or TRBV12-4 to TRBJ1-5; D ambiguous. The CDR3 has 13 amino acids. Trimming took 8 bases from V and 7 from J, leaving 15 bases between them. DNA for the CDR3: TGTGCCAGCGTCGGGGAGAGCGGGCAGCCCCAGCATTTT. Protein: CASVGESGQPQHF.

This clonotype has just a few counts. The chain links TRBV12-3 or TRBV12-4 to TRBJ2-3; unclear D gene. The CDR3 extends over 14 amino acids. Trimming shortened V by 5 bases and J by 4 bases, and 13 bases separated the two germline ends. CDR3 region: CASSRLTSPDTQYF. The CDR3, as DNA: TGTGCCAGCAGTCGATTGACTTCCCCAGATACGCAGTATTTT.

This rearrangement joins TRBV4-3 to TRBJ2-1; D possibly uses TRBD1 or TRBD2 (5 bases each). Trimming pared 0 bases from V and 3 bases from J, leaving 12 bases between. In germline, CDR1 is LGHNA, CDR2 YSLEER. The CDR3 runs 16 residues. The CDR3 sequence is CASSQDPGPDYNEQFF. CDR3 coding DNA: TGCGCCAGCAGCCAAGATCCGGGACCCGACTACAATGAGCAGTTCTTC.

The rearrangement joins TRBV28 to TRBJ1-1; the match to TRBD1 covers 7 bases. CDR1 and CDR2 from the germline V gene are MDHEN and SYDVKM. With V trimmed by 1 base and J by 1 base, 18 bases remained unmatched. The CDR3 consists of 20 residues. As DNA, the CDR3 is TGTGCCAGCAGTTTATTACAGGGGACCGGATGGGGGACAGAGAACACTGAAGCTTTCTTT. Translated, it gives CASSLLQGTGWGTENTEAFF.

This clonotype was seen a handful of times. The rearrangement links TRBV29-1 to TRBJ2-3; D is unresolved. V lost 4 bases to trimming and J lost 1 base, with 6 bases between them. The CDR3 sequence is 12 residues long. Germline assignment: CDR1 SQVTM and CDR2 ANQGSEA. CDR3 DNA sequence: TGCAGCGTTGGGGCGGGCACAGATACGCAGTATTTT. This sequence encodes CSVGAGTDTQYF.

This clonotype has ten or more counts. CDR3 sequence reads: CASSLMGQGNQPQHF. DNA of the CDR3: TGCGCCAGCAGCTTAATGGGACAGGGCAATCAGCCCCAGCATTTT. This chain links TRBV5-1 with TRBJ1-5; TRBD1 agrees at 8 bases. The length of the CDR3 is 15 residues. The germline V gene has CDR1 SGHRS and CDR2 YFSETQ. V lost 2 bases and J lost 2; bases outside the gene matches: 3.

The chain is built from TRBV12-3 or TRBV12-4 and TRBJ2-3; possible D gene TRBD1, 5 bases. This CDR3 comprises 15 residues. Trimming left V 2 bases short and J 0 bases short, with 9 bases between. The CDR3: CASSLKGLSTDTQYF. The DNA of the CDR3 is TGTGCCAGCAGTTTAAAGGGGCTTAGCACAGATACGCAGTATTTT.

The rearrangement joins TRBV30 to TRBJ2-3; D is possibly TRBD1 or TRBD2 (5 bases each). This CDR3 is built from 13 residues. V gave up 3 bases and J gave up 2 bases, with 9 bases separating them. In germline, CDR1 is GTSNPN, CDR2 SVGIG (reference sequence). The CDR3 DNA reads TGTGCCTGGAGCGAGGGGACCACAGATACGCAGTATTTT. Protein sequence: CAWSEGTTDTQYF.

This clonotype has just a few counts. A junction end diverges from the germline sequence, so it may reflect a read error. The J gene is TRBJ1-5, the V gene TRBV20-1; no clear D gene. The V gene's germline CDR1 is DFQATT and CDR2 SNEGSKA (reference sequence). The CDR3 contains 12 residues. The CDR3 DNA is TGCAGTGCTTCTCAAGGCAAACAGCCCCAGCATTTT. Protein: CSASQGKQPQHF.

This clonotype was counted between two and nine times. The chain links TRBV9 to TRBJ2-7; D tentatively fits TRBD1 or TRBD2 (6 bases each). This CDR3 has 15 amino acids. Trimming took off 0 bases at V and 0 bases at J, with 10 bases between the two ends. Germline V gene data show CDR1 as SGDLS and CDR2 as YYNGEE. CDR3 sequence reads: CASSVDGGLSYEQYF. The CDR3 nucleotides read TGTGCCAGCAGCGTAGACGGGGGCCTCTCCTACGAGCAGTACTTC.

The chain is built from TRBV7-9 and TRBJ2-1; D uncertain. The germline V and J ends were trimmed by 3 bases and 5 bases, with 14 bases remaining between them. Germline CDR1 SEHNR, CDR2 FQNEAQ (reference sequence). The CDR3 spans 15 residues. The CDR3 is CASSLYGLENNEQFF. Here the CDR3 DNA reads TGTGCCAGCAGCTTGTATGGGTTGGAGAACAATGAGCAGTTCTTC.

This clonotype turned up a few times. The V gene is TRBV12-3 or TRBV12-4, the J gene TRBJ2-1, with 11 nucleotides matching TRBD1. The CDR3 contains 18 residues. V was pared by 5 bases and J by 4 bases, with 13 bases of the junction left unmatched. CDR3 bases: TGTGCCAGCAGTATCACTCCCGGGGGACAGGGGGTGTACAATGAGCAGTTCTTC. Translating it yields CASSITPGGQGVYNEQFF.

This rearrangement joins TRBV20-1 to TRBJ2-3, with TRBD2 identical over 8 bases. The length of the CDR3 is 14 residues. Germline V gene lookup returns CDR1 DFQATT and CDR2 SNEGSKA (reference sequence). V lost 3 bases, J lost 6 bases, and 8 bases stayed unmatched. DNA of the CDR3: TGCAGTGCTAGGGCCGGGGGGGCCCCGGATACGCAGTATTTT. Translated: CSARAGGAPDTQYF.

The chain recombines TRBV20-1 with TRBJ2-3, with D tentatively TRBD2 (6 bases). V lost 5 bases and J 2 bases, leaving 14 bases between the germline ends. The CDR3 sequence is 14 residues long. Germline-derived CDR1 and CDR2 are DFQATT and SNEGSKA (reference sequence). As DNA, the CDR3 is TGCAGTGCTGCCGGGGGACTTCTCACAGATACGCAGTATTTT. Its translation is CSAAGGLLTDTQYF.

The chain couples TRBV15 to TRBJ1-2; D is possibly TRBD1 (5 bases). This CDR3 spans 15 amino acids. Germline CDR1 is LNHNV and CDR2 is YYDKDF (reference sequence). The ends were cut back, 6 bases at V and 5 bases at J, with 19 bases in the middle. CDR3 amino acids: CATRRGRLTPYGYTF. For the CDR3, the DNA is TGTGCCACCAGACGGGGCAGACTCACCCCTTATGGCTACACCTTC.

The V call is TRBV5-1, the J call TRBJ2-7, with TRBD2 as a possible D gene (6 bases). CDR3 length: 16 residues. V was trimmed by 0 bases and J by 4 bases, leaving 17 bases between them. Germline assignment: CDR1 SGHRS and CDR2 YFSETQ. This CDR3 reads CASSLGGTPLLYEQYF. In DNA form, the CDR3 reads TGCGCCAGCAGCTTGGGCGGGACCCCCCTCCTATACGAGCAGTACTTC. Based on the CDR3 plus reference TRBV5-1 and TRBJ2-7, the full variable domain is KAGVTQTPRYLIKTRGQQVTLSCSPISGHRSVSWYQQTPGQGLQFLFEYFSETQRNKGNFPGRFSGRQFSNSRSEMNVSTLELGDSALYLCASSLGGTPLLYEQYFGPGTRLTVT.